The 25 T cell receptor beta chains in this list originate from one sample, sequenced in a study of glioma-infiltrating T cells after dendritic cell vaccination. TCRdb's table, derived via immunoSEQ multiplex PCR, lists solely in-frame clones and lacks some. This table holds about 73,000 clones, 82% found once. Here the sequenced sample was blood, taken before dendritic cell vaccination. Source of these receptors: a human donor with glioblastoma.

This clone was seen more than once but under ten times. The rearrangement joins TRBV10-1 to TRBJ2-1, with TRBD2 as a possible D gene (6 bases). Germline CDR1 is WNHNN and CDR2 is SYGVQD (reference sequence). The ends were cut back, 0 bases at V and 9 bases at J, with 15 bases in the middle. The CDR3 contains 15 residues. CDR3 loop: CASSESGLGEVEQFF. In DNA, the CDR3 is TGCGCCAGCAGTGAGTCTGGCCTCGGGGAGGTTGAGCAGTTCTTC.

This clone was recorded once. This chain connects TRBV30 to TRBJ2-3; a weak D match, TRBD1 (6 bases). V was pared by 3 bases and J by 3 bases, with 10 bases between. Germline V CDR1 and CDR2: GTSNPN, SVGIG (reference sequence). The CDR3 sequence is 13 residues long. CDR3 residues: CAWSSRGTDTQYF. Written as DNA, the CDR3 is TGTGCCTGGAGCAGCAGGGGAACAGATACGCAGTATTTT.

The chain is built from TRBV6-5 and TRBJ1-2; 8 bases match TRBD1. Germline V gene data show CDR1 as MNHEY and CDR2 as SVGAGI. The J segment lost 7 bases and the V segment lost 5 bases, leaving 6 bases of the junction unmatched. There are 13 residues in the CDR3. CDR3 in amino acids: CASSPSGGRGYTF. The CDR3 DNA reads TGTGCCAGCAGTCCCTCAGGGGGCCGTGGCTACACCTTC.

This clone was recorded only once. The chain recombines TRBV5-6 with TRBJ2-5, with D maybe TRBD2 (6 bases). The DNA end lines up better with TRBJ2-7; the J call may be wrong. Germline values: CDR1 SGHDT, CDR2 YYEEEE. The CDR3 covers 15 residues. DNA for the CDR3: TGTGCCAGCAGCTTGACGGGAGAAGGGGCCTACGAGCAGTACTTC. Translated: CASSLTGEGAYEQYF.

The chain couples TRBV10-3 to TRBJ1-1; D is possibly TRBD1 (6 bases). This CDR3 is built from 12 residues. The germline CDR1 and CDR2 sequences are ENHRY and SYGVKD. Between the trimmed V and J ends, which lost 10 bases and 5 bases, there was a span of 14 bases. The CDR3 reads CASAGERTEAFF. CDR3 nucleotide sequence: TGTGCCAGCGCAGGGGAGCGGACTGAAGCTTTCTTT.

The genes are TRBV9 and TRBJ1-5; 8 bases align to TRBD1. Unmatched junction bases numbered 2, after V lost 3 bases and J lost 0 bases. Germline CDR1 is SGDLS and CDR2 is YYNGEE. CDR3 length equals 15 residues. The CDR3 sequence is CASSGDRGSNQPQHF. The CDR3 DNA is TGTGCCAGCAGCGGCGACAGGGGTAGCAATCAGCCCCAGCATTTT.

The V and J genes are TRBV7-3 and TRBJ2-1; D gene ambiguous. Germline V gene data show CDR1 as SGHTA and CDR2 as FQGTGA. CDR3 length: 13 amino acids. Deletions cut 3 bases from V and 7 bases from J, with 10 bases between. For the CDR3, the DNA is TGTGCCAGCAGCTTGGGCCCTTCAAATGAGCAGTTCTTC. Translating it yields CASSLGPSNEQFF.

The genes are TRBV28 and TRBJ1-5; D is unresolved. Germline CDR1 reads MDHEN; CDR2 reads SYDVKM. The CDR3 contains 14 residues. Trimming took off 7 bases at V and 2 bases at J, with 12 bases between the two ends. The CDR3 is CASTPGVGNQPQHF. The CDR3 DNA is TGTGCCAGCACCCCCGGGGTGGGCAATCAGCCCCAGCATTTT.

The chain is built from TRBV4-1 and TRBJ2-5; possibly TRBD1 for D (5 bases). CDR3 length equals 14 residues. Per germline, CDR1 MGHRA and CDR2 YSYEKL. Deletions cut 1 base from V and 4 bases from J, with 10 bases between. CDR3 residues: CASSQVSQGETQYF. CDR3 coding DNA: TGCGCCAGCAGCCAAGTATCCCAGGGAGAGACCCAGTACTTC.

The rearrangement links TRBV6-1 to TRBJ2-7; a weak D match, TRBD1 (5 bases). The CDR3 contains 16 residues. The germline gives CDR1 MNHNS, CDR2 SASEGT. The V end was cut by 2 bases, the J end by 2 bases, with 16 bases between. CDR3 residues: CASSESWGWGPYEQYV. Written as DNA, the CDR3 is TGTGCCAGCAGTGAATCATGGGGCTGGGGTCCCTACGAGCAGTACGTC.

In nucleotides, the CDR3 is TGTGCCAGTAGTATAGGGGCTAGCGGGAGAGAGACCCAGTACTTC. This codes for CASSIGASGRETQYF. J is TRBJ2-5 and V is TRBV19; 10 bases match TRBD2. The CDR3 has 15 residues. Germline CDR1 LNHDA, CDR2 SQIVND (reference sequence). V shed 1 base, J shed 4 bases, and the junction held 3 bases outside the gene matches.

The V call is TRBV19, the J call TRBJ1-5, with D hard to call. Germline V CDR1 and CDR2: LNHDA, SQIVND (reference sequence). V was clipped by 3 bases and J by 7 bases, with 10 bases between them. The CDR3 is 13 residues long. The CDR3 DNA is TGTGCCAGTAGTATTTCGGTGAGGCAGCCCCAGCATTTT. Amino acid sequence: CASSISVRQPQHF.

The chain joins TRBV29-1 to TRBJ1-1; the D is unclear. The CDR3 extends over 11 amino acids. Trimming took off 5 bases at V and 5 bases at J, with 9 bases between the two ends. Germline CDR1 is SQVTM and CDR2 is ANQGSEA. The CDR3, as DNA: TGCAGCGTTCCCGGGGTTACTGAAGCTTTCTTT. This translates into CSVPGVTEAFF. Supplemented by reference TRBV29-1 and TRBJ1-1, the full variable domain reads SAVISQKPSRDICQRGTSLTIQCQVDSQVTMMFWYRQQPGQSLTLIATANQGSEATYESGFVIDKFPISRPNLTFSTLTVSNMSPEDSSIYLCSVPGVTEAFFGQGTRLTVV.

The chain carries TRBV5-4 and TRBJ2-1, with no clear D. This CDR3 has 15 residues. From germline, CDR1 is SGHNT and CDR2 YYREEE (reference sequence). Trimming removed 2 bases at V and 0 bases at J, with 9 bases between. CDR3 nucleotides: TGTGCCAGCAGCTTAGCCCGCACCTCCTACAATGAGCAGTTCTTC. Protein product: CASSLARTSYNEQFF.

The DNA of the CDR3 is TGTGCCAGCAGCCGGGACAGGGCTAACTATGGCTACACCTTC. Protein sequence: CASSRDRANYGYTF. The chain recombines TRBV6-1 with TRBJ1-2; 9 nucleotides agree with TRBD1. The V and J ends lost 6 bases and 0 bases, in that order; junction bases with no gene match: 2. Germline loops: CDR1 MNHNS, CDR2 SASEGT. The CDR3 has 14 amino acids.

The chain couples TRBV15 to TRBJ2-6, with a weak D call TRBD1 (6 bases). Trimming removed 6 bases from V and 0 bases from J, with 12 bases in between. Germline V CDR1 and CDR2: LNHNV, YYDKDF (reference sequence). The CDR3 covers 16 residues. The CDR3 coding sequence is TGTGCCACCAGTCCGGGACACAACTCTGGGGCCAACGTCCTGACTTTC. Its protein product is CATSPGHNSGANVLTF.

This clone was detected a few times. V and J are TRBV18 and TRBJ1-2, with D unclear. This CDR3 is built from 13 residues. Trimming took off 6 bases at V and 8 bases at J, with 16 bases between the two ends. Per the germline V gene, CDR1 is KGHSH and CDR2 is LQKENI. The CDR3 spells CASSPGNGPGYTF. As DNA, the CDR3 is TGTGCCAGCTCCCCCGGTAATGGGCCCGGCTACACCTTC. Combining the CDR3 with reference TRBV18 and TRBJ1-2 gives the whole variable domain NAGVMQNPRHLVRRRGQEARLRCSPMKGHSHVYWYRQLPEEGLKFMVYLQKENIIDESGMPKERFSAEFPKEGPSILRIQQVVRGDSAAYFCASSPGNGPGYTFGSGTRLTVV.

The chain recombines TRBV5-1 with TRBJ1-6, with D unresolved. Trimming shortened V by 0 bases and J by 6 bases, and 22 bases separated the two germline ends. Germline-derived CDR1 and CDR2 are SGHRS and YFSETQ. CDR3 length: 19 amino acids. The CDR3 DNA reads as TGCGCCAGCAGCTTGGCTGGCCCCAGAAGTCCCGGGAGTAATTCACCCCTCCACTTT. Amino acid sequence: CASSLAGPRSPGSNSPLHF.

The V and J genes are TRBV7-8 and TRBJ2-1, with D possibly being TRBD1 (5 bases). Germline lookup yields CDR1 SGHVS and CDR2 FQNEAQ. This CDR3 region has 12 residues. V was shortened by 4 bases and J by 13 bases, with 14 bases between the two germline ends. CDR3 protein: CASSSLLRTQFF. CDR3 DNA sequence: TGTGCCAGCAGCTCTCTATTGCGGACACAGTTCTTC.

The V call is TRBV15, the J call TRBJ2-7; D unclear. Trimming shortened V by 1 base and J by 3 bases, and 7 bases separated the two germline ends. CDR1 is LNHNV and CDR2 is YYDKDF in the germline V gene (reference sequence). This CDR3 comprises 13 residues. CDR3 DNA sequence: TGTGCCACCAGCAGAGCTAATGACTACGAGCAGTACGTC. It specifies CATSRANDYEQYV.

The rearrangement uses TRBV6-1 and TRBJ2-2; TRBD2 aligns across 10 bases. Germline V CDR1 and CDR2: MNHNS, SASEGT. J was trimmed by 2 bases and V by 6 bases; bases with no gene match: 3. This CDR3 spans 15 amino acids. CDR3 sequence reads: CASREREGNTGELFF. The CDR3 DNA follows: TGTGCCAGCAGGGAGCGGGAGGGAAACACCGGGGAGCTGTTTTTT.

This clone has only one observation. The V gene is TRBV5-4, the J gene TRBJ2-2; unclear D gene. Deletions cut 0 bases from V and 6 bases from J, with 12 bases between. The CDR3 covers 15 residues. From germline, CDR1 is SGHNT and CDR2 YYREEE (reference sequence). The CDR3 loop is CASSLVRPGSGELFF. CDR3 DNA sequence: TGTGCCAGCAGCTTGGTCCGGCCCGGGTCCGGGGAGCTGTTTTTT. Supplemented by reference TRBV5-4 and TRBJ2-2, the full variable domain reads ETGVTQSPTHLIKTRGQQVTLRCSSQSGHNTVSWYQQALGQGPQFIFQYYREEENGRGNFPPRFSGLQFPNYSSELNVNALELDDSALYLCASSLVRPGSGELFFGEGSRLTVL.

The chain combines TRBV2 with TRBJ2-2, with 7 bases lining up with TRBD2. CDR1 SNHLY and CDR2 FYNNEI come from the germline V gene. V shed 5 bases, J shed 0 bases, and the junction held 6 bases outside the gene matches. The CDR3 extends over 16 amino acids. The CDR3 DNA reads as TGTGCCAGCAGTAGGGGAGGGCTCACGAACACCGGGGAGCTGTTTTTT. It translates to CASSRGGLTNTGELFF.

The chain is built from TRBV6-1 and TRBJ2-7; TRBD1 aligns across 9 bases. Germline V lookup: CDR1 MNHNS, CDR2 SASEGT. The V segment lost 6 bases and the J segment 0 bases; nucleotides outside the gene matches: 3. The CDR3 runs to 14 residues. The CDR3: CASRWTGVSYEQYV. CDR3 DNA: TGTGCCAGCAGGTGGACAGGGGTCTCCTACGAGCAGTACGTC.

In its sample, this clone was seen once. This chain joins TRBV6-6 and TRBJ2-1, with 8 bases aligning to TRBD1. Germline CDR1 is MNHNY and CDR2 is SVGAGI (reference sequence). The CDR3 loop spans 13 amino acids. Trimming cost V 4 bases and J 7 bases; bases outside gene matches: 3. CDR3 sequence: CASSFRQGNEQFF. The CDR3 DNA is TGTGCCAGCAGTTTCAGACAGGGGAATGAGCAGTTCTTC.